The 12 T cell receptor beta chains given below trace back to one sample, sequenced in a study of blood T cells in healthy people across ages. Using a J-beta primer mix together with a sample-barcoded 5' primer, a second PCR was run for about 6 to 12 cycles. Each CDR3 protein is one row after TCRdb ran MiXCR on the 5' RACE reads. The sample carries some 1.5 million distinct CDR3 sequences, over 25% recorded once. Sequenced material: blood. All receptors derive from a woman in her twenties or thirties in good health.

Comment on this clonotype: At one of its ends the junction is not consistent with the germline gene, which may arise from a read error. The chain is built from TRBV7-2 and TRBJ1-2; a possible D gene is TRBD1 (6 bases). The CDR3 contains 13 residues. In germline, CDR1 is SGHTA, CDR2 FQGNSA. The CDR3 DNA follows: TGTGCCAGCAGCGCCCAGGGGTACTATGGCTACATCTTC. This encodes CASSAQGYYGYIF.

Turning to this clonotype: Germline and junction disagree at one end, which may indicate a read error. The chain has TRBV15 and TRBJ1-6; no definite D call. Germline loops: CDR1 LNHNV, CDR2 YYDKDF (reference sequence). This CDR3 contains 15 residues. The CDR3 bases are TGTGCCACCAGCAGAGATAACGTCACGAAACTGCCCCCCCACTTT. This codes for CATSRDNVTKLPPHF.

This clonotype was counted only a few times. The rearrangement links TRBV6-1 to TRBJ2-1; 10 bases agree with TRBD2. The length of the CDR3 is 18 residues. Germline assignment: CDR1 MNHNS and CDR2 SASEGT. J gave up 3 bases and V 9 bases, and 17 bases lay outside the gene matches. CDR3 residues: CASSPGLKRGGGYNEQFF. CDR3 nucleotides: TGTGCCAGTAGCCCGGGTCTCAAGCGGGGGGGTGGCTACAATGAGCAGTTCTTC.

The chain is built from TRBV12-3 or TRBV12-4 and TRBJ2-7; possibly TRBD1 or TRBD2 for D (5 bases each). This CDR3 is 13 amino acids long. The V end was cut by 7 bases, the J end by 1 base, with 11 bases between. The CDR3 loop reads CASKPGRSYEQYF. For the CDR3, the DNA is TGTGCCAGCAAACCGGGACGGTCCTACGAGCAGTACTTC.

CDR3 in amino acids: CSVESPGGANYGYTF. The CDR3 DNA reads TGCAGCGTTGAGTCTCCAGGGGGCGCGAACTATGGCTACACCTTC. The J gene is TRBJ1-2, the V gene TRBV29-1, with 8 positions matching TRBD1. V dropped 3 bases and J dropped 2; count of bases not matched to a gene: 8. This CDR3 spans 15 amino acids. Germline V gene sequence: CDR1 SQVTM, CDR2 ANQGSEA. The full variable domain, its missing parts supplied by reference TRBV29-1 and TRBJ1-2, is SAVISQKPSRDICQRGTSLTIQCQVDSQVTMMFWYRQQPGQSLTLIATANQGSEATYESGFVIDKFPISRPNLTFSTLTVSNMSPEDSSIYLCSVESPGGANYGYTFGSGTRLTVV.

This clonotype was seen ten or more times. The CDR3 reads CASSFISSGSYEQYF. In nucleotides, the CDR3 is TGCGCCAGCAGCTTTATATCTAGCGGGAGCTACGAGCAGTACTTC. The chain combines TRBV5-1 with TRBJ2-7, with 10 bases fitting TRBD2. This CDR3 is 15 amino acids long. The trim removed 2 bases at V and 3 bases at J, leaving 5 bases unmatched. Germline V gives CDR1 SGHRS, CDR2 YFSETQ.

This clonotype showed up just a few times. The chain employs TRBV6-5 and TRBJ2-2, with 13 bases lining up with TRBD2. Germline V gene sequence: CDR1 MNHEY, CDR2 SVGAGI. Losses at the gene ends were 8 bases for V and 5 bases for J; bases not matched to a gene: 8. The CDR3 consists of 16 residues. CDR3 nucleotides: TGTGCCAGCGCCCGGACTAGCGGGAGTTATACCGGGGAGCTGTTTTTT. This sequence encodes CASARTSGSYTGELFF.

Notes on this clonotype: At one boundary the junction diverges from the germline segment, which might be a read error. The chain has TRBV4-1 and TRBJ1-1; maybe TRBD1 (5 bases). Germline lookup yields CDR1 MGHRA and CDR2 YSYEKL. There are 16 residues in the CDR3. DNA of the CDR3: TGCGCCAGCGGCCAAAGCGGCGGGGTTGGGGGCACTGAAGCTTTCTTT. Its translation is CASGQSGGVGGTEAFF.

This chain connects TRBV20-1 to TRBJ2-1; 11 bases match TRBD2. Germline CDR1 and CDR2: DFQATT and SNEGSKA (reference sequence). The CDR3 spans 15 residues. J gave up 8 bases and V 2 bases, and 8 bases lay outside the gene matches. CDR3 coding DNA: TGCAGTGCTAGAAAGGCAACTAGCGGGAGCGATGAGCAGTTCTTC. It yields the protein CSARKATSGSDEQFF.

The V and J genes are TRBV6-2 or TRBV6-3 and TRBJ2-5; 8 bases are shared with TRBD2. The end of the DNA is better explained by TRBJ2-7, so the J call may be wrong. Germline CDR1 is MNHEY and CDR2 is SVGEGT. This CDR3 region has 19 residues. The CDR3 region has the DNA TGTGCCAGCAGCGCCCCGGGAGAAGCGGGAGTCTTTGGGGCCTACGAGCAGTACTTC. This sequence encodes CASSAPGEAGVFGAYEQYF.

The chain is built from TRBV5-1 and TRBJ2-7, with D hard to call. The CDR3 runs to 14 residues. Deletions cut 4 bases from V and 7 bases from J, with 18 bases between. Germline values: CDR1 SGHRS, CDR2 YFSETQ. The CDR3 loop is CASSAGVPYNEQYF. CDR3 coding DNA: TGCGCCAGCAGCGCTGGGGTCCCCTACAATGAGCAGTACTTC.

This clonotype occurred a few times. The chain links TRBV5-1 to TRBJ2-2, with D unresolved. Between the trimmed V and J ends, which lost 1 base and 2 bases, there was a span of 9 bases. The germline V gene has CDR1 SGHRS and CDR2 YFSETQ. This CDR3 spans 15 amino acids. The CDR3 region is CASSLPSLNTGELFF. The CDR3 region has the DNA TGCGCCAGCAGCTTGCCGAGCCTAAACACCGGGGAGCTGTTTTTT.